The 22 T cell receptor beta chains below all came from one sample that was sequenced in a study of shared clonotypes between healthy human individuals. CD45RO negativity and positive selection for CCR7 defined naive CD8 cells, a population that excluded terminally differentiated effector memory CD45RA+ cells. Produced via immunoSEQ multiplex PCR; TCRdb's table is partial and in-frame only. The sample contains around 2.1 million clones, just over 90% of which appear only once. Sample: naive CD8+ T cells from PBMCs. The source of these receptors is a man between 18 and 35 years old in good health. Some clones in this sample may be carry-over from other donors' samples.

The V gene is TRBV5-1, the J gene TRBJ2-2; TRBD1 matches 7 bases. Trimming removed 4 bases from V and 5 bases from J; junction bases left unmatched: 8. Germline CDR1 and CDR2: SGHRS and YFSETQ. This CDR3 is 15 amino acids long. The CDR3 DNA reads as TGCGCCAGCAGCCAGTGGACAGGACAGACCGGGGAGCTGTTTTTT. Residues: CASSQWTGQTGELFF.

In its sample, this clone was seen once. The chain has TRBV5-1 and TRBJ2-5; D may match TRBD1 or TRBD2 (5 bases each). The CDR3 has 15 residues. Trimming removed 1 base at V and 5 bases at J, with 15 bases between. Germline assignment: CDR1 SGHRS and CDR2 YFSETQ. CDR3 in DNA: TGCGCCAGCAGCTTGTGGCCGGGGACCAGCGAGACCCAGTACTTC. Its protein product is CASSLWPGTSETQYF.

This rearrangement joins TRBV29-1 to TRBJ1-2; D is ambiguous. The germline V gene has CDR1 SQVTM and CDR2 ANQGSEA. Trimming removed 7 bases at V and 3 bases at J, with 9 bases between. This CDR3 is 11 amino acids long. The CDR3 DNA reads as TGCAGCGCCAGAGCAGACTATGGCTACACCTTC. Protein sequence: CSARADYGYTF.

The J gene is TRBJ2-7, the V gene TRBV10-3, with 14 bases matching TRBD2. This CDR3 has 19 residues. Germline values: CDR1 ENHRY, CDR2 SYGVKD. After removal of 3 bases from V and 9 bases from J, the junction contained 19 bases not matched to a gene. The CDR3, as DNA: TGTGCCATCAGTGACCCGGGACTAGCGGGAGAGCCACCGTACGTTGGGCAGTACTTC. The encoded protein is CAISDPGLAGEPPYVGQYF.

Comments on this clone: Other DNA variants within this sample encode the same CDR3. The genes are TRBV4-1 and TRBJ1-1; possibly TRBD1 for D (5 bases). V lost 3 bases, J lost 0 bases, and 8 bases lay in between. From germline, CDR1 is MGHRA and CDR2 YSYEKL. This CDR3 spans 14 amino acids. CDR3 residues: CASSHQGMNTEAFF. As DNA, the CDR3 is TGCGCCAGCAGCCACCAGGGTATGAACACTGAAGCTTTCTTT.

The rearrangement links TRBV7-8 to TRBJ1-1; D is ambiguous. The V gene's germline CDR1 is SGHVS and CDR2 FQNEAQ. The CDR3 runs 18 residues. V gave up 1 base and J gave up 1 base, with 19 bases separating them. CDR3 sequence (DNA): TGTGCCAGCAGCTTAGAGGTCCGCTTCATAACCTCGAACACTGAAGCTTTCTTT. Translating it yields CASSLEVRFITSNTEAFF.

This clone is a singleton in its sample. This rearrangement joins TRBV7-9 to TRBJ1-6, with a weak D call TRBD1 (5 bases). This CDR3 has 13 residues. Per germline, CDR1 SEHNR and CDR2 FQNEAQ (reference sequence). Trimming cost V 1 base and J 10 bases, with 8 bases left between them. In nucleotides, the CDR3 is TGTGCCAGCAGCTTAGGTGAGGGGTCACCCCTCCACTTT. It is translated as CASSLGEGSPLHF.

This chain joins TRBV11-2 and TRBJ2-1; TRBD1 or TRBD2 may be the D gene (5 bases each). V gave up 5 bases and J gave up 1 base, with 12 bases separating them. Germline CDR1 SGHAT, CDR2 FQNNGV. This CDR3 is built from 15 residues. The CDR3 sequence: CASSNGTLSYNEQFF. The DNA of the CDR3 is TGTGCCAGCAGCAACGGGACGCTATCCTACAATGAGCAGTTCTTC.

This clone was observed a single time. This chain connects TRBV5-1 to TRBJ2-5; D is undetermined. This CDR3 comprises 11 residues. The germline CDR1 and CDR2 sequences are SGHRS and YFSETQ. V lost 5 bases, J lost 5 bases, and 7 bases lay in between. CDR3 loop: CASRKTETQYF. The CDR3 bases are TGCGCCAGCAGGAAGACCGAGACCCAGTACTTC. The complete variable domain, with remaining parts taken from reference TRBV5-1 and TRBJ2-5, reads KAGVTQTPRYLIKTRGQQVTLSCSPISGHRSVSWYQQTPGQGLQFLFEYFSETQRNKGNFPGRFSGRQFSNSRSEMNVSTLELGDSALYLCASRKTETQYFGPGTRLLVL.

This chain links TRBV5-3 with TRBJ1-1; D is unresolved. TRBV5-3 is an open reading frame whose function is uncertain. This CDR3 region has 16 residues. V dropped 2 bases and J dropped 3 bases, with 17 bases sitting between them. CDR3 loop: CARSLSADAGYTEAFF. The CDR3 coding sequence is TGTGCCAGAAGCTTAAGTGCTGACGCCGGGTACACTGAAGCTTTCTTT.

The chain has TRBV9 and TRBJ1-2; 9 nucleotides align to TRBD1. The germline gives CDR1 SGDLS, CDR2 YYNGEE. This CDR3 comprises 16 residues. V shed 6 bases and J 6 bases; nucleotides not matched to a gene: 15. The CDR3 DNA reads as TGTGCCAGCACCTCTGGGACAGGGATTTATGGGGATGGCTACACCTTC. It translates to CASTSGTGIYGDGYTF.

V and J are TRBV7-9 and TRBJ1-4; 9 bases line up with TRBD1. Unmatched junction bases numbered 7, after V lost 6 bases and J lost 5 bases. Per germline, CDR1 SEHNR and CDR2 FQNEAQ (reference sequence). The CDR3 consists of 15 residues. The CDR3, as DNA: TGTGCCAGCAGGCCCACCGGGACAGGGAATGAAAAACTGTTTTTT. Translated: CASRPTGTGNEKLFF.

The V and J genes are TRBV4-2 and TRBJ2-3; 10 bases agree with TRBD2. The CDR3 runs 16 residues. Trimming removed 0 bases from V and 2 bases from J; junction bases left unmatched: 2. Looked up from germline, CDR1 is LGHNA and CDR2 is YNFKEQ. The CDR3 spells CASSQDSGRLTDTQYF. DNA of the CDR3: TGTGCCAGCAGCCAAGATAGCGGGAGGCTCACAGATACGCAGTATTTT.

This clone showed up just once. The J gene is TRBJ2-1, the V gene TRBV4-1, with 7 nucleotides matching TRBD2. The CDR3 totals 15 residues. Germline lookup yields CDR1 MGHRA and CDR2 YSYEKL. The junction had 12 bases not matched to a gene; V was cut back by 5 bases and J by 8 bases. The CDR3 DNA sequence: TGCGCCAGCAGCGGACTCCCTCGGGGGGTCGATGAGCAGTTCTTC. Translating gives CASSGLPRGVDEQFF.

This chain links TRBV7-8 with TRBJ1-2, with D maybe TRBD1 (6 bases). Germline lookup yields CDR1 SGHVS and CDR2 FQNEAQ. V was trimmed by 0 bases and J by 6 bases, leaving 14 bases between them. The CDR3 is made up of 15 amino acids. The CDR3 region is CASSLAGGGVDGYTF. CDR3 nucleotide sequence: TGTGCCAGCAGCTTAGCCGGGGGCGGGGTAGATGGCTACACCTTC.

This chain uses TRBV12-5 with TRBJ1-1; no reliable D call. V was cut by 7 bases and J by 2 bases, with 14 bases left in between. Germline CDR1 and CDR2: LGHNT and FRNRAP. This CDR3 is 14 amino acids long. In DNA form, the CDR3 reads TGTGCTAGTGCCCGGATGGGGTTAAACACTGAAGCTTTCTTT. Amino acids: CASARMGLNTEAFF.

The chain has TRBV4-1 and TRBJ2-5; D is unclear. The tail of the sequence fits TRBJ2-7 better, so the J call may be wrong. Per germline, CDR1 MGHRA and CDR2 YSYEKL. This CDR3 comprises 14 residues. The chain's CDR3 is CASSQELNSYEQYF. The CDR3 DNA reads as TGCGCCAGCAGCCAAGAACTGAACTCCTACGAGCAGTACTTC.

The chain carries TRBV4-1 and TRBJ2-7; no reliable D call. The germline gives CDR1 MGHRA, CDR2 YSYEKL. V lost 0 bases to trimming and J lost 5 bases, with 11 bases between them. This CDR3 region has 14 residues. CDR3 coding DNA: TGCGCCAGCAGCCAAGAAGCACCTTACAACGAGCAGTACTTC. Translation: CASSQEAPYNEQYF.

Concerning this clone itself: Other DNA sequences from this sample encode an identical CDR3 as well. The V gene is TRBV5-5, the J gene TRBJ2-2; D remains ambiguous. Germline V gene sequence: CDR1 SGHKS, CDR2 YYEKEE (reference sequence). CDR3 size: 13 residues. Trimming stripped 0 bases from V and 4 bases from J, with 4 bases between. The CDR3 loop is CASSLGVTGELFF. CDR3 bases: TGTGCCAGCAGCTTGGGAGTCACCGGGGAGCTGTTTTTT. The full variable domain, with the rest looked up from reference TRBV5-5 and TRBJ2-2, is DAGVTQSPTHLIKTRGQQVTLRCSPISGHKSVSWYQQVLGQGPQFIFQYYEKEERGRGNFPDRFSARQFPNYSSELNVNALLLGDSALYLCASSLGVTGELFFGEGSRLTVL.

V gene TRBV9 combines with J gene TRBJ1-5; maybe TRBD1 (6 bases). CDR3 length: 13 residues. Trimming stripped 3 bases from V and 6 bases from J, with 10 bases between. Germline V gives CDR1 SGDLS, CDR2 YYNGEE. DNA of the CDR3: TGTGCCAGCAGCGAGGGGGTCAGTCAGCCCCAGCATTTT. Translation gives CASSEGVSQPQHF. Full variable domain (outside the CDR3, taken from reference TRBV9 and TRBJ1-5): DSGVTQTPKHLITATGQRVTLRCSPRSGDLSVYWYQQSLDQGLQFLIQYYNGEERAKGNILERFSAQQFPDLHSELNLSSLELGDSALYFCASSEGVSQPQHFGDGTRLSIL.

The genes are TRBV9 and TRBJ2-7; TRBD2 aligns across 7 bases. Germline V gene sequence: CDR1 SGDLS, CDR2 YYNGEE. CDR3 length: 15 amino acids. Trimming at V came to 0 bases and at J to 2 bases, leaving 5 bases not matched to a gene. This chain's CDR3 is CASSVDRGDAYEQYF. CDR3 nucleotide sequence: TGTGCCAGCAGCGTAGATCGGGGGGACGCCTACGAGCAGTACTTC.

V gene TRBV27 combines with J gene TRBJ1-1; D is ambiguous. Germline V gives CDR1 MNHEY, CDR2 SMNVEV (reference sequence). The CDR3 contains 18 residues. Trimming removed 6 bases from V and 1 base from J, with 24 bases in between. The CDR3 is CASRGNGAFQLGNTEAFF. CDR3 sequence (DNA): TGTGCCAGCAGGGGGAACGGAGCCTTCCAACTGGGGAACACTGAAGCTTTCTTT.